A single sample is the source of the 26 T cell receptor beta chains below, sequenced in a study of cytomegalovirus exposure and HLA in healthy donors. Both 60 Vbeta primers and 13 Jbeta primers went into the PCR. Method: immunoSEQ multiplex PCR; TCRdb's copy keeps in-frame clones and lacks some. The data contain roughly 100,000 clones, 60% to 80% of them seen just once; the ten biggest clones take up more than 2%. What was sequenced was PBMCs. These receptor sequences come from a middle-aged man in good health and CMV-seronegative.

This clone occurred a few times. The rearrangement links TRBV5-1 to TRBJ2-3; D gene ambiguous. CDR3 length: 12 amino acids. Germline assignment: CDR1 SGHRS and CDR2 YFSETQ. Between the trimmed V and J ends, which lost 7 bases and 5 bases, there was a span of 11 bases. The CDR3 loop is CASGAEVDTQYF. The CDR3, as DNA: TGCGCCAGCGGAGCTGAGGTAGATACGCAGTATTTT.

The chain links TRBV11-3 to TRBJ2-5; D gene unclear. The ends were cut back, 1 base at V and 1 base at J, with 10 bases in the middle. CDR1 SGHNT and CDR2 YENEEA come from the germline V gene. The CDR3 runs to 15 residues. The CDR3 protein is CASSLGGAPQETQYF. The CDR3 DNA reads as TGTGCCAGCAGCTTAGGAGGTGCGCCCCAAGAGACCCAGTACTTC.

The chain uses TRBV7-2 and TRBJ2-2; TRBD2 agrees at 10 bases. J gave up 2 bases and V 5 bases, and 5 bases lay outside the gene matches. The CDR3 has 16 amino acids. From germline, CDR1 is SGHTA and CDR2 FQGNSA. The DNA for the CDR3 is TGTGCCAGCAGCCTTAGCGGGGGGATCAACACCGGGGAGCTGTTTTTT. Its protein is CASSLSGGINTGELFF. Looking up the rest from reference TRBV7-2 and TRBJ2-2 gives the full variable domain: GAGVSQSPSNKVTEKGKDVELRCDPISGHTALYWYRQSLGQGLEFLIYFQGNSAPDKSGLPSDRFSAERTGGSVSTLTIQRTQQEDSAVYLCASSLSGGINTGELFFGEGSRLTVL.

CDR3 region: CASSFRAGGYTF. Here the CDR3 DNA reads TGTGCCAGCAGCTTTCGCGCAGGAGGCTACACCTTC. The J gene is TRBJ1-2, the V gene TRBV11-2; D not resolved. Trimming left V 3 bases short and J 8 bases short, with 10 bases between. Per germline, CDR1 SGHAT and CDR2 FQNNGV. The CDR3 is 12 amino acids.

This clone has just one count. The gene calls are TRBV29-1 and TRBJ1-1; D unresolved. V shed 1 base and J shed 11 bases, with 20 bases lying between them. This CDR3 is 14 amino acids long. Germline CDR1 reads SQVTM; CDR2 reads ANQGSEA. The CDR3 protein is CSVEVSGMAMMAFF. In nucleotides, the CDR3 is TGCAGCGTTGAAGTATCCGGGATGGCCATGATGGCTTTCTTT.

V and J are TRBV4-1 and TRBJ2-7, with D perhaps TRBD1 (6 bases). CDR3 length equals 14 residues. Germline-derived CDR1 and CDR2 are MGHRA and YSYEKL. Trimming cost V 3 bases and J 1 base, with 10 bases left between them. The DNA of the CDR3 is TGCGCCAGCAGCCACGTACAGGGTTCCTACGAGCAGTACTTC. Translating it yields CASSHVQGSYEQYF.

This CDR3 is CASMDTGFYGYTF. The CDR3 DNA follows: TGTGCCAGTATGGATACAGGGTTCTATGGCTACACCTTC. The rearrangement links TRBV19 to TRBJ1-2; D may be TRBD1 (6 bases). Germline V lookup: CDR1 LNHDA, CDR2 SQIVND (reference sequence). The CDR3 extends over 13 amino acids. The germline V and J ends were trimmed by 7 bases and 4 bases, with 13 bases remaining between them.

The chain has TRBV11-2 and TRBJ2-5, with a possible D match to TRBD1 (5 bases). The CDR3 consists of 14 residues. Between the trimmed V and J ends, which lost 1 base and 2 bases, there was a span of 8 bases. CDR1 is SGHAT, CDR2 FQNNGV, per germline. The CDR3: CASSLAQGQETQYF. CDR3 nucleotide sequence: TGTGCCAGCAGCTTAGCCCAGGGACAAGAGACCCAGTACTTC.

This clone showed up just a few times. The chain couples TRBV6-1 to TRBJ1-4; D not resolved. The CDR3 has 12 amino acids. Germline values: CDR1 MNHNS, CDR2 SASEGT. V dropped 7 bases and J dropped 6 bases, with 9 bases sitting between them. CDR3 protein: CASNPGDEKLFF. DNA for the CDR3: TGTGCCAGCAACCCCGGGGATGAAAAACTGTTTTTT.

The genes are TRBV18 and TRBJ2-7; weak D call: TRBD2 (5 bases). Germline CDR1 is KGHSH and CDR2 is LQKENI. CDR3 length equals 16 residues. Between the trimmed V and J ends, which lost 3 bases and 3 bases, there was a span of 18 bases. The CDR3 loop reads CASSPRSGRVDYEQYF. CDR3 nucleotide sequence: TGTGCCAGCTCACCGCGGAGCGGCCGGGTGGACTACGAGCAGTACTTC.

The chain links TRBV7-8 to TRBJ1-2; no clear D gene. Germline loops: CDR1 SGHVS, CDR2 FQNEAQ. This CDR3 spans 15 amino acids. V lost 1 base and J lost 4, with 13 bases in between. CDR3 DNA: TGTGCCAGCAGCTTAGGGCAGGCAACTTTCTATGGCTACACCTTC. The encoded protein is CASSLGQATFYGYTF.

The chain combines TRBV5-4 with TRBJ1-5; D is ambiguous. The CDR3 covers 15 residues. The V end lost 2 bases, the J end lost 5 bases, and 14 bases lay between the germline ends. Germline-derived CDR1 and CDR2 are SGHNT and YYREEE (reference sequence). CDR3 protein: CASSFGGGMDQPQHF. Written as DNA, the CDR3 is TGTGCCAGCAGCTTTGGAGGTGGAATGGATCAGCCCCAGCATTTT.

V usage is TRBV10-2 and J usage is TRBJ2-1; TRBD2 matches 13 bases. V lost 2 bases and J lost 7; bases outside the gene matches: 2. CDR3 length: 15 residues. Germline CDR1 is WSHSY and CDR2 is SAAADI. CDR3 in DNA: TGCGCCAGCAGTGAGACTAGCGGGGGGGTGAATGAGCAGTTCTTC. It is translated as CASSETSGGVNEQFF.

The chain links TRBV5-6 to TRBJ2-5, with TRBD2 as a possible D gene (5 bases). The CDR3 is made up of 12 amino acids. CDR1 is SGHDT and CDR2 is YYEEEE in the germline V gene. Deletions cut 4 bases from V and 2 bases from J, with 6 bases between. The CDR3 coding sequence is TGTGCCAGCAGCGGACTGCAAGAGACCCAGTACTTC. This encodes CASSGLQETQYF.

This chain connects TRBV25-1 to TRBJ2-5; D is unclear. The ends were cut back, 2 bases at V and 1 base at J, with 11 bases in the middle. The CDR3 loop spans 15 amino acids. Looked up from germline, CDR1 is MGHDK and CDR2 is SYGVNS. In nucleotides, the CDR3 is TGTGCCAGCAGTGAAGAAGCAATTGGCCAAGAGACCCAGTACTTC. Amino acid sequence: CASSEEAIGQETQYF.

The chain is built from TRBV6-1 and TRBJ2-2, with 9 bases lining up with TRBD1. There are 17 residues in the CDR3. With V trimmed by 0 bases and J by 1 base, 3 bases remained unmatched. Germline V CDR1 and CDR2: MNHNS, SASEGT. Written as DNA, the CDR3 is TGTGCCAGCAGTGAAGCGGGACAGGGCTTGAACACCGGGGAGCTGTTTTTT. Translated: CASSEAGQGLNTGELFF.

The DNA for the CDR3 is TGTGCCACGGGAGGGGGAGGCTTTCCCTACGAGCAGTACTTC. This sequence encodes CATGGGGFPYEQYF. The V gene is TRBV10-3, the J gene TRBJ2-7, with TRBD2 matching 8 bases. CDR3 size: 14 residues. Per germline, CDR1 ENHRY and CDR2 SYGVKD. After removal of 10 bases from V and 2 bases from J, the junction contained 10 bases not matched to a gene.

The rearrangement joins TRBV5-1 to TRBJ2-3; D call uncertain. Germline CDR1 and CDR2: SGHRS and YFSETQ. The CDR3 spans 11 residues. V gave up 2 bases and J gave up 6 bases, with 4 bases separating them. CDR3 in DNA: TGCGCCAGCAGCTTTCTGGATACGCAGTATTTT. Encoded protein: CASSFLDTQYF.

On this clone: The junction and the germline gene differ at one end; a read error may be behind it. The V gene is TRBV4-1, the J gene TRBJ2-3; no definite D call. The CDR3 is made up of 14 amino acids. The germline V gene has CDR1 MGHRA and CDR2 YSYEKL. Written as DNA, the CDR3 is TGCGCCAGCAGCCACGCCGTGAGCACAGATATGCAGTATTTT. It yields the protein CASSHAVSTDMQYF.

This chain uses TRBV18 with TRBJ1-1, with D unresolved. The length of the CDR3 is 13 residues. Germline CDR1 is KGHSH and CDR2 is LQKENI. V was cut by 3 bases and J by 1 base, with 6 bases left in between. The CDR3, as DNA: TGTGCCAGCTCACCTGGGAGGAACACTGAAGCTTTCTTT. Amino acids: CASSPGRNTEAFF.

The CDR3 here is CASSSQGAGDTIYF. The CDR3, as DNA: TGTGCCAGCAGCTCACAGGGGGCCGGCGACACCATATATTTT. The chain employs TRBV7-3 and TRBJ1-3; 9 nucleotides match TRBD1. The CDR3 contains 14 residues. V dropped 4 bases and J dropped 8; count of bases not matched to a gene: 6. The germline V gene encodes CDR1 SGHTA and CDR2 FQGTGA.

This rearrangement joins TRBV6-6 to TRBJ2-3; tentative D call: TRBD2 (6 bases). Trimming removed 5 bases from V and 0 bases from J, with 15 bases in between. This CDR3 region has 16 residues. Germline values: CDR1 MNHNY, CDR2 SVGAGI (reference sequence). The CDR3 region has the DNA TGTGCCAGCAGTCCTATGACCGGGACTAGCACAGATACGCAGTATTTT. Amino acid sequence: CASSPMTGTSTDTQYF.

The chain has TRBV4-2 and TRBJ2-7; a weak D match, TRBD2 (5 bases). V lost 1 base and J lost 7, with 11 bases in between. The germline V gene has CDR1 LGHNA and CDR2 YNFKEQ. The CDR3 is 13 residues long. In DNA form, the CDR3 reads TGTGCCAGCAGCCAAGTGGGCCGGGGTGAGCAGTACTTC. Encoded protein: CASSQVGRGEQYF.

V usage is TRBV2 and J usage is TRBJ1-2; 9 bases agree with TRBD1. Germline V gene lookup returns CDR1 SNHLY and CDR2 FYNNEI. Trimming at V came to 7 bases and at J to 2 bases, leaving 2 bases not matched to a gene. The CDR3 sequence is 13 residues long. CDR3 bases: TGTGCCAGCACTGGACAGGGGAACTATGGCTACACCTTC. Residues: CASTGQGNYGYTF. The full variable domain, its missing parts supplied by reference TRBV2 and TRBJ1-2, is EPEVTQTPSHQVTQMGQEVILRCVPISNHLYFYWYRQILGQKVEFLVSFYNNEISEKSEIFDDQFSVERPDGSNFTLKIRSTKLEDSAMYFCASTGQGNYGYTFGSGTRLTVV.

This chain connects TRBV13 to TRBJ2-1, with D perhaps TRBD2 (6 bases). CDR1 and CDR2 (germline): PRHDT, FYEKMQ (reference sequence). The CDR3 is 13 residues long. V lost 3 bases, J lost 13 bases, and 16 bases lay in between. Here the CDR3 reads CASSFTSGLSQFF. The CDR3 nucleotides read TGTGCCAGCAGCTTTACCTCGGGACTCTCCCAGTTCTTC.

The chain carries TRBV19 and TRBJ1-1, with 10 bases identical to TRBD1. Germline V CDR1 and CDR2: LNHDA, SQIVND (reference sequence). V trimming: 5 bases; J trimming: 5 bases; junction bases outside the gene matches: 5. The length of the CDR3 is 14 residues. The CDR3 DNA follows: TGTGCCAGTAGTTCGACAGGGGGCGGGACTGAAGCTTTCTTT. Translation: CASSSTGGGTEAFF.